A selection of T cell receptor beta chains follows, all from one sample in a study of cytomegalovirus exposure and HLA in healthy donors. Using immunoSEQ multiplex PCR, the repertoire was profiled, and TCRdb retains in-frame clones only, with some absent. The sample holds about 130,000 clones; about three quarters are singletons and the top ten take approximately 2.9%. The sequencing sample was made of PBMCs. The receptors here all came from a human donor in good health. Each CDR3 is given with its conserved first and last residue. Fields, in order: clone size, V gene, CDR3 protein. The size field is filled for only some rows; it gives once, few, many or a size class.

clone_size: -; v_call: TRBV2; cdr3_aa: CASHYRSLNTEAFF
clone_size: -; v_call: TRBV19; cdr3_aa: CASSRTGNTGELFF
clone_size: -; v_call: TRBV7-3; cdr3_aa: CASSLDAGGTEAFF
clone_size: -; v_call: TRBV5-4; cdr3_aa: CASSPGQGSYNSPLHF
clone_size: -; v_call: TRBV10-3; cdr3_aa: CAIFPGTGYGYTF
clone_size: -; v_call: TRBV29-1; cdr3_aa: CSVEVMRSSGSLTYEQYF
clone_size: -; v_call: TRBV11-2; cdr3_aa: CASSLVLAGIGELFF
clone_size: -; v_call: TRBV4-1; cdr3_aa: CASSQDGQASSYNSPLHF
clone_size: -; v_call: TRBV27; cdr3_aa: CASSLFLTDTQYF
clone_size: few; v_call: TRBV30; cdr3_aa: CAWSIGGLGFYGYTF
clone_size: -; v_call: TRBV9; cdr3_aa: CASSGGLAGDTGELFF
clone_size: -; v_call: TRBV5-4; cdr3_aa: CASSSADRGDYEQYF
clone_size: -; v_call: TRBV7-9; cdr3_aa: CASSAGTSGRAYEQYF
clone_size: few; v_call: TRBV4-3; cdr3_aa: CASSQDIPGTEAFF
clone_size: -; v_call: TRBV2; cdr3_aa: CASMGLAGRGNIQYF
clone_size: -; v_call: TRBV29-1; cdr3_aa: CSARGLGNTIYF
clone_size: -; v_call: TRBV11-1; cdr3_aa: CASSLPGGYGYTF
clone_size: -; v_call: TRBV27; cdr3_aa: CASSGRRGNQPQHF
clone_size: -; v_call: TRBV7-4; cdr3_aa: CASSLTWGTRSYEQYF
clone_size: once; v_call: TRBV4-3; cdr3_aa: CASSQDTATEAFF
clone_size: -; v_call: TRBV27; cdr3_aa: CASSMDRNTEAFF
clone_size: -; v_call: TRBV28; cdr3_aa: CASSLPSDNEQFF
clone_size: few; v_call: TRBV9; cdr3_aa: CASSVGASGARETQYF
clone_size: few; v_call: TRBV6-6; cdr3_aa: CASSYSGGGRTEAFF
clone_size: -; v_call: TRBV27; cdr3_aa: CASGTSGRRSYEQYF
clone_size: -; v_call: TRBV6-5; cdr3_aa: CASRRGAREQYF
clone_size: -; v_call: TRBV13; cdr3_aa: CASSLGRTGLLNYGYTF
clone_size: many; v_call: TRBV6-1; cdr3_aa: CASSKEWTLAYEQYF
clone_size: many; v_call: TRBV4-2; cdr3_aa: CASSQDPSSYEQYF
clone_size: -; v_call: TRBV6-4; cdr3_aa: CASSDGGQSYNEQFF
clone_size: -; v_call: TRBV7-3; cdr3_aa: CASSLMGRAVDGYTF
clone_size: many; v_call: TRBV28; cdr3_aa: CASSYGTSLSSYEQYF